This passage covers 7 T cell receptor beta chains from one sample sequenced in a study of cytomegalovirus exposure and HLA in healthy donors. Produced via immunoSEQ multiplex PCR; TCRdb's table is partial and in-frame only. The repertoire holds fewer than 120,000 clones, over 75% seen once, with 1.4% in the top ten. Sequenced input: PBMCs. The receptor source for this set is a woman between 25 and 40 years old in good health and CMV-seropositive.

The chain joins TRBV5-6 to TRBJ2-5, with D possibly being TRBD2 (6 bases). The CDR3 spans 13 residues. Germline V gene sequence: CDR1 SGHDT, CDR2 YYEEEE. Between the trimmed V and J ends, which lost 6 bases and 5 bases, there was a span of 14 bases. CDR3: CASTGSEAETQYF. In DNA, the CDR3 is TGTGCCAGCACCGGGAGTGAAGCTGAGACCCAGTACTTC.

This rearrangement joins TRBV4-1 to TRBJ2-7, with 9 bases aligning to TRBD1. Per germline, CDR1 MGHRA and CDR2 YSYEKL. V shed 1 base, J shed 5 bases, and the junction held 6 bases outside the gene matches. The CDR3 runs to 15 residues. CDR3: CASSQGVGTGHEQYF. CDR3 nucleotide sequence: TGCGCCAGCAGCCAAGGTGTCGGGACAGGGCACGAGCAGTACTTC.

This sequence joins TRBV19 and TRBJ2-2; 10 nucleotides agree with TRBD2. The CDR3 extends over 14 amino acids. The V gene's germline CDR1 is LNHDA and CDR2 SQIVND (reference sequence). V was pared by 5 bases and J by 11 bases, with 8 bases of the junction left unmatched. The CDR3 loop reads CASSPSSSGRELFF. Here the CDR3 DNA reads TGTGCCAGTAGTCCTAGCTCTAGCGGGAGAGAGCTGTTTTTT.

The chain links TRBV5-6 to TRBJ2-3, with a possible D match to TRBD2 (7 bases). Germline loops: CDR1 SGHDT, CDR2 YYEEEE. V was shortened by 6 bases and J by 6 bases, with 20 bases between the two germline ends. The CDR3 is made up of 15 amino acids. This CDR3 reads CASTRRGGAFDTQYF. The CDR3 nucleotides read TGTGCCAGCACCCGTAGGGGGGGGGCTTTCGATACGCAGTATTTT.

The chain links TRBV5-6 to TRBJ2-7; 11 nucleotides line up with TRBD2. V shed 4 bases and J 5 bases; nucleotides not matched to a gene: 5. Per the germline V gene, CDR1 is SGHDT and CDR2 is YYEEEE. CDR3 size: 14 residues. CDR3 sequence (DNA): TGTGCCAGCAGCGTGGGACTAGCGGTTCACGAGCAGTACTTC. Translation: CASSVGLAVHEQYF.

This chain uses TRBV9 with TRBJ2-7, with 9 bases aligning to TRBD2. Losses at the gene ends were 2 bases for V and 5 bases for J; bases not matched to a gene: 5. Germline CDR1 is SGDLS and CDR2 is YYNGEE. The CDR3 has 14 amino acids. CDR3 in amino acids: CASSVYGTSNEQYF. The CDR3 DNA reads as TGTGCCAGCAGCGTCTATGGGACTAGCAACGAGCAGTACTTC.

This chain uses TRBV2 with TRBJ1-5; TRBD1 agrees at 7 bases. Germline assignment: CDR1 SNHLY and CDR2 FYNNEI. V shed 5 bases and J 4 bases; nucleotides not matched to a gene: 11. This CDR3 is built from 16 residues. DNA for the CDR3: TGTGCCAGCAGTCCCCGACGGACAGGACAAAATCAGCCCCAGCATTTT. As protein: CASSPRRTGQNQPQHF.